This is a list of T cell receptor beta chains from one sample in a study of blood T cell repertoires in COVID-19. The assay was immunoSEQ multiplex PCR, and TCRdb's table has in-frame clones only and misses some. The sample shows 150,000 to 160,000 clones, 80% of them seen only once. The sample consisted of peripheral blood. The receptors were gathered from a man aged 60-69 years with acute or convalescent COVID-19. CDR3s include the opening cysteine and the closing phenylalanine or tryptophan. The D gene is left open where the match is weak.

j_call v_call d_call cdr3_aa
TRBJ2-5 TRBV27 NA CASSLRAGEETQYF
TRBJ2-2 TRBV6-5 TRBD1 CASKPGTGVAGELFF
TRBJ2-1 TRBV27 TRBD2 CASSSLSGSNEQFF
TRBJ1-2 TRBV15 NA CATSRDVGEYGYTF
TRBJ1-6 TRBV6-6 NA CASSTESSYNSPLHF
TRBJ1-6 TRBV7-9 NA CASSRAVRSPLHF
TRBJ1-5 TRBV3-1/TRBV3-2 NA CASSTTSGGNQPQHF
TRBJ1-2 TRBV29-1 NA CSVLKSSGVAGYTF
TRBJ2-7 TRBV10-3 TRBD1 CAIRGTAFGYEQYF
TRBJ2-7 TRBV25-1 TRBD2 CASSDGLAGAYEQYF
TRBJ2-2 TRBV6-6 NA CASKDSANTGELFF
TRBJ1-3 TRBV3-1/TRBV3-2 TRBD1 CASSALNRGKGITGNTIYF
TRBJ1-2 TRBV12-3/TRBV12-4 TRBD1 CASKPNRGGYTF
TRBJ2-3 TRBV3-1/TRBV3-2 NA CASRDLDTQYF
TRBJ2-3 TRBV19 TRBD2 CASSIGQRGSVDTQYF
TRBJ1-1 TRBV28 NA CASSWARRGHEAFF
TRBJ1-4 TRBV6-5 TRBD1 CASSMDRESEKLFF
TRBJ2-2 TRBV19 TRBD2 CATRSGGTGELFF
TRBJ1-1 TRBV28 NA CASSKRQNTEAFF
TRBJ2-7 TRBV12-3/TRBV12-4 TRBD1 CASSPQGAWEQYF
TRBJ1-1 TRBV7-9 TRBD1 CASSLGTFGTANTEAFF
TRBJ1-3 TRBV29-1 TRBD1 CSVRGTGGNTIYF
TRBJ1-2 TRBV4-3 TRBD1 CASSPNTGDYGYTF
TRBJ1-4 TRBV7-9 TRBD1 CASSFDPRGRDEKLFF
TRBJ1-5 TRBV19 NA CASSMVAGGNQPQHF
TRBJ2-5 TRBV29-1 NA CSVPAPGGETQYF
TRBJ2-3 TRBV19 NA CASSMGAPGTDTQYF
TRBJ1-1 TRBV12-3/TRBV12-4 TRBD1 CASADTGGSEAFF
TRBJ2-3 TRBV4-1 TRBD2 CASSQAGGPLSDTQYF
TRBJ2-3 TRBV6-2/TRBV6-3 TRBD2 CASSYPTSGGPLRSQYF
TRBJ2-3 TRBV28 TRBD2 CASSFLGGGGADTQYF
TRBJ1-6 TRBV5-4 TRBD1 CASSSGTGSSPLHF
TRBJ2-7 TRBV13 NA CASSLSGARPSYEQYF
TRBJ1-2 TRBV3-1/TRBV3-2 NA CASSPAGNYGYTF
TRBJ2-5 TRBV27 NA CASRRALPQETQYF
TRBJ1-6 TRBV7-2 TRBD1 CASTLGGQGFYSPLHF
TRBJ2-5 TRBV15 NA CATSRGTFSPYRFQYQETQYF
TRBJ2-5 TRBV7-2 TRBD1 CASSWTGSETQYF
TRBJ1-4 TRBV13 NA CASSLGQGGKLFF
TRBJ1-3 TRBV9 TRBD1 CASSLLDRGGNTIYF
TRBJ1-6 TRBV9 NA CASSEAGKNSPLHF
TRBJ2-3 TRBV19 TRBD2 CATGTSGTSGTDTQYF
TRBJ1-4 TRBV19 NA CASRDSAATNEKLFF
TRBJ2-7 TRBV4-3 TRBD1 CASSPRTGGDEQYF
TRBJ1-4 TRBV5-1 TRBD1 CASSLVPDRGGEKLFF